A selection of T cell receptor beta chains follows, all from one sample in a study of OX40 agonist ivuxolimab in advanced cancers. Sequenced by immunoSEQ multiplex PCR; TCRdb stores in-frame clones only, minus some. The data contain approximately 76,000 clones, 85% to 90% of them singletons. Sequencing was performed on CD4+ or CD8+ T cells sorted from blood, taken in a trial of the OX40 agonist ivuxolimab. These receptors were taken from an adult with an advanced solid tumor such as melanoma, head and neck, liver or kidney cancer. Both conserved end residues are part of each CDR3. D genes are given only for firm matches. A row's size may be missing; if present it is once, few, many or a size class.

clone size	D gene	V gene	J gene	CDR3 DNA	CDR3 protein
NA	NA	TRBV6-5	TRBJ2-1	TGTGCCAGCCATATGTACAATGAGCAGTTCTTC	CASHMYNEQFF
NA	NA	TRBV13	TRBJ2-6	TGTGCCAGCAGCTTAGGAGCCGACTCTGGGGCCAACGTCCTGACTTTC	CASSLGADSGANVLTF
NA	NA	TRBV2	TRBJ1-5	TGTGCCAGCAGGAATATCGGGGCCAATCAGCCCCAGCATTTT	CASRNIGANQPQHF
NA	TRBD2	TRBV9	TRBJ2-1	TGTGCCAGCAGCGTAGACCTAGCGGGGAATGAGCAGTTCTTC	CASSVDLAGNEQFF
NA	NA	TRBV7-8	TRBJ1-1	TGTGCCAGCAGCCGAGACAGAAGGGTCCACACTGAAGCTTTCTTT	CASSRDRRVHTEAFF
NA	NA	TRBV6-1	TRBJ1-6	TGTGCCAGCAGTGCCTCCTCGGGGGGGCAATCACCCCTCCACTTT	CASSASSGGQSPLHF
NA	NA	TRBV6-6	TRBJ2-7	TGTGCCAGCAGTTATCTCGGCGCCCCGACCTACGAGCAGTACTTC	CASSYLGAPTYEQYF
NA	TRBD1	TRBV7-9	TRBJ2-2	TGTGCCAGCAGCGGGGACAGGGAAGTAACCGGGGAGCTGTTTTTT	CASSGDREVTGELFF
once	TRBD2	TRBV7-9	TRBJ2-5	TGTGCCAGCAGCTTTACTAGCGGGAGGGCAGAGACCCAGTACTTC	CASSFTSGRAETQYF
NA	NA	TRBV6-1	TRBJ2-2	TGTGCCAGCAGTGACCGATACACCGGGGAGCTGTTTTTT	CASSDRYTGELFF
NA	NA	TRBV9	TRBJ2-7	TGTGCCAGCAGCGTAGGAGGCACAGAGACCTACGAGCAGTACTTC	CASSVGGTETYEQYF
NA	NA	TRBV29-1	TRBJ2-7	TGCAGCGTTGAAGATACGAGGGAAGGCTCGTACGAGCAGTACTTC	CSVEDTREGSYEQYF
NA	NA	TRBV11-3	TRBJ2-7	TGTGCCAGCAGCTTAGATAGGGTAACAGGGTTCTCCTACGAGCAGTACTTC	CASSLDRVTGFSYEQYF
NA	NA	TRBV7-3	TRBJ1-1	TGTGCCAGCAGCTTACGTTCGGACACTGAAGCTTTCTTT	CASSLRSDTEAFF
NA	NA	TRBV19	TRBJ2-7	TGTGCCAGTAGTATAGGAGGGTTGGGTGAGCAGTACTTC	CASSIGGLGEQYF
NA	TRBD2	TRBV10-2	TRBJ2-1	TGCGCCAGCTGGCTAGCGGGTGGCTACAATGAGCAGTTCTTC	CASWLAGGYNEQFF
NA	NA	TRBV7-9	TRBJ2-1	TGTGCCAGCAGCTTAGGAGTCCTAAATGAGCAGTTCTTC	CASSLGVLNEQFF
NA	NA	TRBV6-5	TRBJ1-2	TGTGCCAGCAGTCAGGGGCTGGATGGCTACACCTTC	CASSQGLDGYTF
NA	TRBD1	TRBV6-1	TRBJ2-1	TGTGCCAGCAAGCCGGGACAGGGATACAATGAGCAGTTCTTC	CASKPGQGYNEQFF
NA	NA	TRBV9	TRBJ2-4	TGTGCCAGCAGCGCCCCTAGCAACATTCAGTACTTC	CASSAPSNIQYF
NA	NA	TRBV6-4	TRBJ1-1	TGTGCCAGCAGTGACTCCGGAGGGGGGGCTTTCTTT	CASSDSGGGAFF
once	TRBD2	TRBV5-6	TRBJ2-2	TGTGCCAGCAGCTCACCTAGCGGGATGTACCCCGGGGAGCTGTTTTTT	CASSSPSGMYPGELFF
NA	TRBD1	TRBV5-8	TRBJ2-5	TGTGCCAGCAGCTTGGAGACAGGGGGCTGGGAGACCCAGTACTTC	CASSLETGGWETQYF
NA	NA	TRBV14	TRBJ2-5	TGTGCCAGCAGCCAAGCAGAGACCCAGTACTTC	CASSQAETQYF
NA	NA	TRBV6-5	TRBJ1-1	TGTGCCAGCAGTTACAGGACATCGAACACTGAAGCTTTCTTT	CASSYRTSNTEAFF
once	NA	TRBV6-1	TRBJ2-2	TGTGCCAGCAGGAACAGGAACACCGGGGAGCTGTTTTTT	CASRNRNTGELFF
NA	TRBD1	TRBV6-5	TRBJ2-7	TGTGCCAGCAGTTACTCGGGGACAGGGGTCTACGAGCAGTACTTC	CASSYSGTGVYEQYF
once	NA	TRBV19	TRBJ2-7	TGTGCCAGTAGTATGTGGGACGAGCAGTACTTC	CASSMWDEQYF
NA	NA	TRBV6-1	TRBJ2-7	TGTGCCAGCAGTGAAGGTTCCCGGGTTTCCTACGAGCAGTACTTC	CASSEGSRVSYEQYF
once	NA	TRBV6-1	TRBJ2-7	TGTGCCAGCAGTGAACCCCAGGGGAACGAGCAGTACTTC	CASSEPQGNEQYF
NA	NA	TRBV10-3	TRBJ1-2	TGTGCCATCAGAACAGATATGGAGGGCTACACCTTC	CAIRTDMEGYTF
NA	NA	TRBV19	TRBJ1-2	TGTGCCAGTAGTAACGAGACAGGTTACCGCCATGGCTACACCTTC	CASSNETGYRHGYTF
NA	TRBD1	TRBV7-9	TRBJ1-4	TGTGCCAGCAGCTTAGTGGGACAGGGTTTGCAACTGTTTTTT	CASSLVGQGLQLFF
few	TRBD2	TRBV9	TRBJ2-1	TGTGCCAGCAGCGTAAGGGGAGAAGGACTAGCGTTTTACAATGAGCAGTTCTTC	CASSVRGEGLAFYNEQFF
NA	TRBD1	TRBV11-3	TRBJ1-2	TGTGCCAGCAGCTTAGGCCCTCGGACAGGGAGAGGCTACACCTTC	CASSLGPRTGRGYTF
NA	TRBD2	TRBV5-4	TRBJ2-3	TGTGCCAGCAGCCCCGAGGGACTAGCGGGGGGGGAGGGCACAGATACGCAGTATTTT	CASSPEGLAGGEGTDTQYF
NA	NA	TRBV29-1	TRBJ2-1	TGCAGCGTCTTAGGGTACGAAGTTGGCAATGAGCAGTTCTTC	CSVLGYEVGNEQFF
NA	NA	TRBV11-2	TRBJ2-1	TGTGCCAGCAGCATCGACTGGGGAAATGAGCAGTTCTTC	CASSIDWGNEQFF
NA	TRBD1	TRBV4-3	TRBJ2-1	TGCGCCAGCAGCCCCCCGGGGACAGGTCACCAGCCGTTCTTC	CASSPPGTGHQPFF
NA	NA	TRBV7-9	TRBJ1-4	TGTGCCAGCAGCTTAGCGGACCCGCATAATGAAAAACTGTTTTTT	CASSLADPHNEKLFF
NA	NA	TRBV7-8	TRBJ1-2	TGTGCCAGCAGCCAAGGGGTCGGGTATGGCTACACCTTC	CASSQGVGYGYTF
NA	NA	TRBV6-5	TRBJ1-4	TGTGCCAGCAGTTACGTACCGGGACCGGACGTTCGGGGACTGTTTTTT	CASSYVPGPDVRGLFF
NA	NA	TRBV18	TRBJ2-7	TGTGCCAGCTCAACCTCCTACGAGCAGTACTTC	CASSTSYEQYF
NA	NA	TRBV18	TRBJ2-5	TGTGCCAGCTCACCACAAAGCGGCCAAGAGACCCAGTACTTC	CASSPQSGQETQYF
NA	NA	TRBV11-2	TRBJ2-7	TGTGCCAGCAGCTTAGTCTGGGGACAAAGCTACGAGCAGTACTTC	CASSLVWGQSYEQYF
NA	NA	TRBV9	TRBJ1-1	TGTGCCAGCAGCGCAGGGTGGGGGAACACTGAAGCTTTCTTT	CASSAGWGNTEAFF
NA	NA	TRBV9	TRBJ1-2	TGTGCCAGCAGCGTAGCTTACCTACAGGGAAGCTATGGCTACACCTTC	CASSVAYLQGSYGYTF
NA	TRBD1	TRBV2	TRBJ1-1	TGTGCCAGCACCTCCCAGGGGGTTTTCACTGAAGCTTTCTTT	CASTSQGVFTEAFF
few	NA	TRBV5-1	TRBJ2-7	TGCGCCAGCAGCTTGGCCAGCACCCTCGAGCAGTACTTC	CASSLASTLEQYF